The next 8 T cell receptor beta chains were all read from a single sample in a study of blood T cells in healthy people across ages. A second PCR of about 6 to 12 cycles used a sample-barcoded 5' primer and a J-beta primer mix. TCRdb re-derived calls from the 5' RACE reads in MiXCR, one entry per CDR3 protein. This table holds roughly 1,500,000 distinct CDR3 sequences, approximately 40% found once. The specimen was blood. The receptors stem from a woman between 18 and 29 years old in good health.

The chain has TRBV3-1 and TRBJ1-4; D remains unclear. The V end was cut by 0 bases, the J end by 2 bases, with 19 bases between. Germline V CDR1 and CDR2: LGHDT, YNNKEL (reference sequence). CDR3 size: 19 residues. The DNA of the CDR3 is TGTGCCAGCAGCCAAGAGATTTGGGCGGGAGGATCCACTAATGAAAAACTGTTTTTT. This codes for CASSQEIWAGGSTNEKLFF.

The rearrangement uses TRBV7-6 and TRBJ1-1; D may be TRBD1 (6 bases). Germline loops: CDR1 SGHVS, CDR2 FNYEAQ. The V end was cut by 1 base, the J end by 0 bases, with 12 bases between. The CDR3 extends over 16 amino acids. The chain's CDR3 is CASSLGGGGLNTEAFF. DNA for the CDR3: TGTGCCAGCAGCTTAGGAGGGGGGGGTTTGAACACTGAAGCTTTCTTT.

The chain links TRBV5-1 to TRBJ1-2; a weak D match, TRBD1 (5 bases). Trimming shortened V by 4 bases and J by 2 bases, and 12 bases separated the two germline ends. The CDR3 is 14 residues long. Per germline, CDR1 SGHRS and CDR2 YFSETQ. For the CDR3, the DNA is TGCGCCAGCAGCGGGCAGGAGGGGAACTATGGCTACACCTTC. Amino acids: CASSGQEGNYGYTF.

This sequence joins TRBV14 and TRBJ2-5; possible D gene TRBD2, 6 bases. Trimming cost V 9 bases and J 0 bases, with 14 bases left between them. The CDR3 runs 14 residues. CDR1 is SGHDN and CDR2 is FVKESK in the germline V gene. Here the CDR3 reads CASAGFSDQETQYF. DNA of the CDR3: TGTGCCAGTGCGGGGTTCTCCGACCAAGAGACCCAGTACTTC.

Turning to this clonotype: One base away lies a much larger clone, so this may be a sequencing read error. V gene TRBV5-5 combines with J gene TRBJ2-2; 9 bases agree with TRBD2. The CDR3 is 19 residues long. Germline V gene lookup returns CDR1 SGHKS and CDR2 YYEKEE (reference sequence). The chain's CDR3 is CASSLVGVAGVPNTGEPFF. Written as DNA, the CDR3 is TGTGCCAGCAGCTTGGTAGGGGTAGCGGGGGTACCGAACACCGGGGAGCCGTTTTTT.

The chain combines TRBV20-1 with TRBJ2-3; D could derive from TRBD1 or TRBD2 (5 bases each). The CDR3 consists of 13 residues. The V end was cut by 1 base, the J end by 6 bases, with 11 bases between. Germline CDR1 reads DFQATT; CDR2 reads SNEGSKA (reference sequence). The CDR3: CSARVVRDDTQYF. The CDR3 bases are TGCAGTGCTAGAGTGGTAAGGGACGATACGCAGTATTTT.

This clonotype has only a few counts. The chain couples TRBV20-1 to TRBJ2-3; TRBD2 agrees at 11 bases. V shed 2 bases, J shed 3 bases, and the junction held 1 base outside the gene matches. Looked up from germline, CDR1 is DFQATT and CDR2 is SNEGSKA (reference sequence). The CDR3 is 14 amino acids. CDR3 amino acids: CSARPSGRTDTQYF. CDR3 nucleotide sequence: TGCAGTGCTAGACCTAGCGGGAGGACAGATACGCAGTATTTT.

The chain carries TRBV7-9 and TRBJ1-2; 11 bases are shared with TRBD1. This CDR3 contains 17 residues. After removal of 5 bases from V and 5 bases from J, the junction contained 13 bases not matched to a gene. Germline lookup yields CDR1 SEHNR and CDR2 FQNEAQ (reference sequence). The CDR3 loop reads CASSINSGTGGGYGYTF. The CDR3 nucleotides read TGTGCCAGCAGCATCAACTCCGGGACAGGGGGAGGATATGGCTACACCTTC.